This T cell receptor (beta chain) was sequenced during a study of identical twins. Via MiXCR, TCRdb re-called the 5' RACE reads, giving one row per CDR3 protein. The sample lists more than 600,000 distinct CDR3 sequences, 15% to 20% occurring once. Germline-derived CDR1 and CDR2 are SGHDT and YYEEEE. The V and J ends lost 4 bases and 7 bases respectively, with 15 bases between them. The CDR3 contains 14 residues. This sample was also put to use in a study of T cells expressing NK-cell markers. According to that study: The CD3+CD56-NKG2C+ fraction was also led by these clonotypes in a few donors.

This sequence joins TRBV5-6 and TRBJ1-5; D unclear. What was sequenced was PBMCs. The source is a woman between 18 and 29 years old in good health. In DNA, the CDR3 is TGTGCCAGCAGCGGCCGTGGCGGGTCACAGCCCCAGCATTTT. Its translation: CASSGRGGSQPQHF.